These T cell receptor beta chains were read from a single sample in a study of shared clonotypes between healthy human individuals. Using immunoSEQ multiplex PCR, the repertoire was profiled, and TCRdb retains in-frame clones only, with some absent. In the table there are about 510,000 clones, 79% of which are singletons. The sequenced material came from PBMCs. All receptors derive from a woman aged 40 to 55 in good health. Some clones in this sample may be carry-over from other donors' samples. CDR3s include the opening cysteine and the closing phenylalanine or tryptophan. The D gene is left open where the match is weak. Clone size appears in some rows only: once, few, many, or a class for an expanded clone.

d_call clone_size j_call v_call cdr3_length cdr3_nt cdr3_aa
- - TRBJ2-3 TRBV5-6 14 TGTGCCAGCAGCTTGGCCCAGTCGAGTGGTACGCAGTATTTT CASSLAQSSGTQYF
- - TRBJ2-3 TRBV6-4 15 TGTGCCAGCAGCCCAGGGCTCCTCAGCACAGATACGCAGTATTTT CASSPGLLSTDTQYF
TRBD1 - TRBJ2-3 TRBV29-1 14 TGCAGCGTTTTTGGGACAGGGGGTTTCAATACGCAGTATTTT CSVFGTGGFNTQYF
TRBD1 - TRBJ2-1 TRBV7-3 15 TGTGCCAGCAGCCCGGGACAGGGAAACTACAATGAGCAGTTCTTC CASSPGQGNYNEQFF
TRBD2 - TRBJ2-1 TRBV11-2 16 TGTGCCAGCAGCGCGACTGCCGGGACTAGCGGCGGTGAGCAGTTCTTC CASSATAGTSGGEQFF
TRBD2 - TRBJ2-7 TRBV5-5 16 TGTGCCAGCAGCTCTCCGGGACTAGCGGGAGGAGGCGAGCAGTACTTC CASSSPGLAGGGEQYF
- - TRBJ1-1 TRBV7-8 18 TGTGCCAGCAGCTTAGTCGGGGGTTTAGTTGAGGAGAACACTGAAGCTTTCTTT CASSLVGGLVEENTEAFF
TRBD2 - TRBJ2-5 TRBV6-1 13 TGTGCCAGCAGTTTAGCGGGAGGAGAGACCCAGTACTTC CASSLAGGETQYF
- - TRBJ1-5 TRBV18 14 TGTGCCAGCTCACGGGGCAATAGCAATCAGCCCCAGCATTTT CASSRGNSNQPQHF
- - TRBJ2-3 TRBV28 12 TGTGCCAGCAGTCTCACGGCCGGACGCAAGTATTTT CASSLTAGRKYF
- - TRBJ1-3 TRBV28 13 TGTGCCAGCAGGATCCTGGCGGGAAACACCATATATTTT CASRILAGNTIYF
TRBD2 - TRBJ2-7 TRBV7-2 17 TGTGCCAGCAGCCCCGGGATGGGACTAGCGGGCTACTACGAGCAGTACTTC CASSPGMGLAGYYEQYF
- - TRBJ2-5 TRBV5-8 15 TGTGCCAGCAGCTTGGATTCCGGGGGAGTGGAGACCCAGTACTTC CASSLDSGGVETQYF
TRBD2 - TRBJ2-2 TRBV7-8 17 TGTGCCAGCAGCTTAGAACTAGCGGACGCGAACACCGGGGAGCTGTTTTTT CASSLELADANTGELFF
- once TRBJ2-1 TRBV5-4 13 TGTGCCAGCAGCTTAAACCGAAGGGATGAGCAGTTCTTC CASSLNRRDEQFF
- once TRBJ1-4 TRBV11-2 14 TGTGCCAGCAGCTTACTTGGGTCCGGTGAAAAACTGTTTTTT CASSLLGSGEKLFF
TRBD1 - TRBJ1-5 TRBV19 18 TGTGCCAGTAGTATAGATCGGGACAGGGGAGGAAGCAATCAGCCCCAGCATTTT CASSIDRDRGGSNQPQHF
- - TRBJ2-1 TRBV19 14 TGTGCCAGTAGTATGCAGGGATCCCCCGGTGAGCAGTTCTTC CASSMQGSPGEQFF
- - TRBJ2-6 TRBV30 15 TGTGCCTGGAGTACGAGGGGAGCTGGGGCCAACGTCCTGACTTTC CAWSTRGAGANVLTF
TRBD2 few TRBJ2-1 TRBV2 14 TGTGCCAGCGAACCAGCGGGAGTTTTCGATGAGCAGTTCTTC CASEPAGVFDEQFF
TRBD1 - TRBJ2-1 TRBV10-3 15 TGTGCCATCAGTGAGCTGACAGGGGGCGGGGGTGAGCAGTTCTTC CAISELTGGGGEQFF
- - TRBJ1-1 TRBV15 15 TGTGCCACCAGCAGAGATAGTGTGGGGAGCACTGAAGCTTTCTTT CATSRDSVGSTEAFF